This T cell receptor beta chain was identified in a study of blood T cell repertoires in COVID-19. V trimming: 6 bases; J trimming: 8 bases; junction bases outside the gene matches: 13. The CDR3 contains 15 residues. Looked up from germline, CDR1 is MNHEY and CDR2 is SVGAGI. Clones were read by immunoSEQ multiplex PCR, and TCRdb kept only the in-frame ones, dropping some. The sample carries tens of thousands of clones, about 80% recorded once. This TCR was sampled from a man older than 75 with COVID-19, enrolled during active disease. This chain links TRBV6-5 with TRBJ2-1; 7 nucleotides line up with TRBD1. The specimen sequenced was peripheral blood. CDR3 loop: CASSPMGQPGDEQFF. For the CDR3, the DNA is TGTGCCAGCAGCCCGATGGGACAGCCAGGCGATGAGCAGTTCTTC.